This entry features one T cell receptor beta chain sequence. Its antigen is unknown. These data are taken from a study of regulatory T cells in long-lasting Graves disease. Study in general: Over-5-year antithyroid drug use with positive TSH receptor antibodies defined persistent Graves' disease in the study.

The time point is: persistent/refractory GD, antithyroid drugs over 5 years with positive TRAb. PBMC-extracted RNA yielded the TCR library. Trimming removed 6 bases from V and 10 bases from J; junction bases left unmatched: 5. Germline V gene lookup returns CDR1 MNHEY and CDR2 SVGEGT. This CDR3 has 12 residues. Construction of TCR beta libraries relied on iRepertoire HTBI primers and on Arm-PCR targeting CDR3 regions. TCRdb ran MiXCR on the multiplex PCR reads and lists one entry per CDR3 protein. The table shows fewer than 400,000 distinct CDR3 sequences, with around a fifth occurring only once. Findings and limits, study-wide: Persistent patients shared more public clonotypes (under 3,000) than newly diagnosed patients (approximately 1,000).

The clonotype originates from a female donor with Graves disease. The genes are TRBV6-2 or TRBV6-3 and TRBJ2-2; TRBD1 matches at 7 bases. This specimen was peripheral blood mononuclear cells (PBMCs), taken when the disease was refractory, from a patient treated with antithyroid drugs. CDR3 sequence: CASSRGQLELFF. CDR3 sequence (DNA): TGTGCCAGCAGCAGGGGACAGTTGGAGCTGTTTTTT.